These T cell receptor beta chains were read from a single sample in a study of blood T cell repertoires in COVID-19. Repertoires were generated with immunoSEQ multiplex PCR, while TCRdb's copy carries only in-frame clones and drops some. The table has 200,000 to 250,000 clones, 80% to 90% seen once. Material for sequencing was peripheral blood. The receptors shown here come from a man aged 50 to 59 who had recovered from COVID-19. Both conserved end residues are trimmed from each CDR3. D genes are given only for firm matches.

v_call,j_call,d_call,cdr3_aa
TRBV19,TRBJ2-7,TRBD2,ASRSLAGGPYEQY
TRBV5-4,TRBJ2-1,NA,ASSTGLSADEQF
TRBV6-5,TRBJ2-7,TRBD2,ASSVTSGRPYEQY
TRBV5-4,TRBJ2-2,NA,ASSLGLSNTGELF
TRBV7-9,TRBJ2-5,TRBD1,ASSLTGEETQY
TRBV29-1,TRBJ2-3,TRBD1,SVVRDRGRTDTQY
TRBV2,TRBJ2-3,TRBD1,ASTGQGASDTQY
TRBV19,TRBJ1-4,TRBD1,ASQGQGGEKLF
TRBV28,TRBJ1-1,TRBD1,ASRGQYTEAF
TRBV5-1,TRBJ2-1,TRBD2,ASSISLAGLYNEQF
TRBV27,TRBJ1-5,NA,ASRSQDDSNQPQH
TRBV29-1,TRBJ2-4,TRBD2,SVSPQSGGVIQY
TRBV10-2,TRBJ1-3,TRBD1,ASVGGQTGNTIY
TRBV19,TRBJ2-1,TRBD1,ASSLLGTGKDNEQF
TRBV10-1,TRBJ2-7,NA,ASSESRRSGPYEQY
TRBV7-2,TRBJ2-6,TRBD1,ASSFGTGTGANVLT
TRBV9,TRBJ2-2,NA,ASSVGGGKGSPGELF
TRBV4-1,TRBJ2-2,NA,ASSQAKDRRGGELF
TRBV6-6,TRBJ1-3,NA,ASRPGSSGNTIY
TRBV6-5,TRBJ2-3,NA,ASSYSVGGTDTQY
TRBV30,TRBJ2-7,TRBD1,AWSVRLGTGTYEQY
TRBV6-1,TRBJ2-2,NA,ASSEYYLGNTGELF
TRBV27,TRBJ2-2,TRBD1,ATVEKRRTGDTGELF
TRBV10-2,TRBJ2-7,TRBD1,ASRDSGTGFSYEQY
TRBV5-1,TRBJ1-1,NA,ASSVMERRGTEAF
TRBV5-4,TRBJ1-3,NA,ASSLQGGNTIY
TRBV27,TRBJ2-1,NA,ASTTGESSYNEQF
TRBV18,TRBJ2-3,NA,ASQDTDTQY
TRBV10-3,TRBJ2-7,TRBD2,AISRTSGLYEQY
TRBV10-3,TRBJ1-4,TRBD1,AHRGRLGEKLF
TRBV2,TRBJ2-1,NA,ASRKQGSSYNEQF
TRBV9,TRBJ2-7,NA,ASSVGQSTAYEQY
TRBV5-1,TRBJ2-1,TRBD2,ASSKTSGMNEQF
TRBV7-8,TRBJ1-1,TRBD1,ASSIRQGRTEAF
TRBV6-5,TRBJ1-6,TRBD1,ASRTDRVSPLH
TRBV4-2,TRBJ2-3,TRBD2,ASSQTSGRGWSARGTDTQY
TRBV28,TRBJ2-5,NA,ASAGHTVQETQY
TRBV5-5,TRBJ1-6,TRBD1,ASSWDRSSYNSPLH
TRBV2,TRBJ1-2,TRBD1,ASSEGIGGVSGYT
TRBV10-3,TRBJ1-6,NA,AISETLSGAYNSPLH
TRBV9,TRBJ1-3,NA,ASTETAIISGNTIY
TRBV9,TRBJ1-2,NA,ASSPNTANYGYT
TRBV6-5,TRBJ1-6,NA,ASRPGTSYNSPLH
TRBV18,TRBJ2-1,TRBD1,ASSPLLGGRNEQF
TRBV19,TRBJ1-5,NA,ASSIGGARGNQPQH
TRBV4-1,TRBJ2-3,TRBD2,ASSSVQLAGVTDTQY
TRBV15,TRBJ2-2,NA,ATSRVGGGASNTGELF
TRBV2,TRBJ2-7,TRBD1,ASSGQGRSYEQY
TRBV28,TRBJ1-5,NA,ASTPGDSSQPQH
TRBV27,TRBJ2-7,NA,ASSQRSLSYEQY
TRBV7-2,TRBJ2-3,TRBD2,ASSYHAGADTQY
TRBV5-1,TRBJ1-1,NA,ASSPPAGAGTEAF
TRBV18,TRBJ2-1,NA,ASSPTSSSYNEQF